One T cell receptor (beta chain) is described in this entry. Its cognate antigen is unknown. The data belong to a study of T cells in Graves' hyperthyroidism and ophthalmopathy. Researchers took RNA transcripts and amplified the TCR beta CDR3 regions from them. A first-round RT-PCR of the TCR CDR3 used the HTBI primer set. TCRdb reprocessed the multiplex PCR reads with MiXCR, giving one entry per CDR3 protein. Here the sample spans 500,000 or so distinct CDR3 sequences, under 20% being singletons. Findings of the study overall: In blood, most of the thyroid clonotypes expanded above 0.001 were also present. Ophthalmopathy, as predicted by the model, came a median roughly 6.8 months after the prediction.

The CDR3 is 14 amino acids. After removal of 10 bases from V and 7 bases from J, the junction contained 11 bases not matched to a gene. Per germline, CDR1 MNHEY and CDR2 SVGAGI. The clonotype originates from a woman aged 18-29 years with Graves' ophthalmopathy. Sequencing was performed on blood. This sequence joins TRBV6-5 and TRBJ1-2; 11 bases are shared with TRBD1. The CDR3 loop reads CATRGTGGKGGYTF. CDR3 DNA sequence: TGTGCCACCAGGGGGACAGGGGGTAAGGGTGGCTACACCTTC.